The 11 T cell receptor beta chains given below trace back to one sample, sequenced in a study of cytomegalovirus exposure and HLA in healthy donors. 60 Vbeta and 13 Jbeta primers were used in PCR. Generated by immunoSEQ multiplex PCR, the TCRdb table keeps only in-frame clones and is missing some. The table records about 130,000 clones, roughly 79% of them present only once. The sample comprised PBMCs. The receptors here all came from a boy under 10 years old in good health and CMV-seronegative.

The chain carries TRBV6-1 and TRBJ1-1; TRBD1 agrees at 8 bases. Germline V gene data show CDR1 as MNHNS and CDR2 as SASEGT. V lost 1 base and J lost 2; bases outside the gene matches: 9. CDR3 length: 17 amino acids. The CDR3 sequence is CASSEEAGGVRNTEAFF. Here the CDR3 DNA reads TGTGCCAGCAGTGAAGAGGCAGGGGGCGTACGTAACACTGAAGCTTTCTTT.

The chain has TRBV6-6 and TRBJ2-5; D unclear. Germline CDR1 MNHNY, CDR2 SVGAGI (reference sequence). This CDR3 contains 13 residues. The V end lost 8 bases, the J end lost 1 base, and 11 bases lay between the germline ends. DNA for the CDR3: TGTGCCAGCGCCCCCCACAGCCAAGAGACCCAGTACTTC. Protein: CASAPHSQETQYF.

The rearrangement joins TRBV6-5 to TRBJ1-5, with D unresolved. The CDR3 sequence is 14 residues long. Per germline, CDR1 MNHEY and CDR2 SVGAGI. Trimming pared 2 bases from V and 1 base from J, leaving 6 bases between. This chain's CDR3 is CASSYAKSNQPQHF. The DNA for the CDR3 is TGTGCCAGCAGTTACGCGAAAAGCAATCAGCCCCAGCATTTT.

The chain recombines TRBV7-6 with TRBJ2-7, with TRBD2 matching over 12 bases. The V segment lost 1 base and the J segment 1 base; nucleotides outside the gene matches: 2. This CDR3 spans 16 amino acids. Germline V gives CDR1 SGHVS, CDR2 FNYEAQ. CDR3 amino acids: CASSLGTSGDSYEQYF. DNA of the CDR3: TGTGCCAGCAGCTTAGGGACTAGCGGGGATTCCTACGAGCAGTACTTC. The full variable domain, completed using reference TRBV7-6 and TRBJ2-7, is GAGVSQSPRYKVTKRGQDVALRCDPISGHVSLYWYRQALGQGPEFLTYFNYEAQQDKSGLPNDRFSAERPEGSISTLTIQRTEQRDSAMYRCASSLGTSGDSYEQYFGPGTRLTVT.

This chain uses TRBV28 with TRBJ2-6; TRBD1 might be the D (6 bases). The CDR3 consists of 14 residues. Germline CDR1 is MDHEN and CDR2 is SYDVKM. Trimming stripped 6 bases from V and 2 bases from J, with 8 bases between. As DNA, the CDR3 is TGTGCCAGCAGGGGGACACCTGGGGCCAACGTCCTGACTTTC. It encodes CASRGTPGANVLTF.

The chain is built from TRBV5-8 and TRBJ2-5; 13 bases agree with TRBD2. There are 16 residues in the CDR3. With 4 bases clipped from V and 5 bases from J, the junction kept 8 bases outside the gene matches. Germline assignment: CDR1 SGHTS and CDR2 YDEGEE. The CDR3 loop is CASSPGTSGIGETQYF. The CDR3 region has the DNA TGTGCCAGCAGCCCCGGGACTAGCGGGATTGGGGAGACCCAGTACTTC.

The chain has TRBV4-2 and TRBJ2-5; a weak D match, TRBD2 (5 bases). Looked up from germline, CDR1 is LGHNA and CDR2 is YNFKEQ. This CDR3 has 15 amino acids. With 0 bases removed from V and 5 bases from J, the gap between germline ends came to 13 bases. DNA for the CDR3: TGTGCCAGCAGCCAAGATTGGGCTAGAGGGGAGACCCAGTACTTC. Translated, it gives CASSQDWARGETQYF.

This sequence joins TRBV21-1 and TRBJ1-1; TRBD1 is taken as the D call from the table, unchecked against the DNA. TRBV21-1 is labeled a pseudogene. This CDR3 comprises 14 residues. Written as DNA, the CDR3 is TGTGCCAGCGGGGCAGGGGGCGCACGGGCTGAAGCTTTCTTT. Its protein product is CASGAGGARAEAFF.

The genes are TRBV6-5 and TRBJ1-1; D perhaps matches TRBD1 (6 bases). CDR3 length: 15 residues. V was trimmed by 0 bases and J by 1 base, leaving 9 bases between them. Germline assignment: CDR1 MNHEY and CDR2 SVGAGI. The chain's CDR3 is CASSYSWGQNTEAFF. The CDR3, as DNA: TGTGCCAGCAGTTACTCGTGGGGGCAGAACACTGAAGCTTTCTTT.

The CDR3 reads CASSIKAGGVSTEAFF. The CDR3, as DNA: TGTGCCAGTAGTATTAAGGCAGGGGGCGTCAGCACTGAAGCTTTCTTT. The gene calls are TRBV19 and TRBJ1-1; TRBD1 matches 8 bases. With V trimmed by 3 bases and J by 4 bases, 10 bases remained unmatched. This CDR3 has 16 amino acids. Germline CDR1 and CDR2: LNHDA and SQIVND (reference sequence).

The V and J genes are TRBV7-8 and TRBJ2-1; 7 bases fit TRBD2. V trimming: 1 base; J trimming: 13 bases; junction bases outside the gene matches: 13. CDR1 is SGHVS, CDR2 FQNEAQ, per germline. The length of the CDR3 is 15 residues. The CDR3 nucleotides read TGTGCCAGCAGCTTAGATCCCGGGAGGTACGTGGGACAGTTCTTC. Protein product: CASSLDPGRYVGQFF.